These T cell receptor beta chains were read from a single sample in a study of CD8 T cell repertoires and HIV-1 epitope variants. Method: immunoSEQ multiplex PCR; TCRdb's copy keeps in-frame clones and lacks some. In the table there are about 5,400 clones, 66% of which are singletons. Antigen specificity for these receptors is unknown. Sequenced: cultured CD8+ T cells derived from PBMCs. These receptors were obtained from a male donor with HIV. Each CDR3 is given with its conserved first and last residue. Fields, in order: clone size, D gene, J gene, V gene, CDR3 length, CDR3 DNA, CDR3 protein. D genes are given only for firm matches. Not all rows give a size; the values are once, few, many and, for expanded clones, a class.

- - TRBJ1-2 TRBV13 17 TGTGCCAGCAGCTTAGGGGGGTTCGGCTTAGGGGTGGATGGCTACACCTTC CASSLGGFGLGVDGYTF
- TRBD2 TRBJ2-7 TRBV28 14 TGTGCCAGCAGTTTTGAAGCGGGGGCCTACGAGCAGTACTTC CASSFEAGAYEQYF
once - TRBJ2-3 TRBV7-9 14 TGTGCCAGCAGCTCCGTACTGGCGACAGATACGCAGTATTTT CASSSVLATDTQYF
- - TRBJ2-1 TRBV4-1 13 TGCGCCAGCAGCCCAGTACGGCTTTTAGAGCAGTTCTTC CASSPVRLLEQFF
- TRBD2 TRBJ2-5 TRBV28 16 TGTGCCAGCAGATACCCCGGGACTAGGGGTGAAGAGACCCAGTACTTC CASRYPGTRGEETQYF
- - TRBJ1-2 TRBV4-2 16 TGTGCCAGCAGCCAAGACTTGTCAGGAGCAAGCTATGGCTACACCTTC CASSQDLSGASYGYTF
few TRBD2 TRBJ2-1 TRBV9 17 TGTGCCAGCAGCGTAGAGGGACTAGCGGGGGAATACAATGAGCAGTTCTTC CASSVEGLAGEYNEQFF
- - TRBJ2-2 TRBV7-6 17 TGTGCCAGCAGCTCCGATTTGACCGAACTGGGGACCGGGGAGCTGTTTTTT CASSSDLTELGTGELFF
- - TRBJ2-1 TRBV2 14 TGTGCCAGCAGTGAAGCGGGCGGCTACAATGAGCAGTTCTTC CASSEAGGYNEQFF
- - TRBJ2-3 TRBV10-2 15 TGCGCCAGCAGCCAACCGTTGAGCCCCGAGGATACGCAGTATTTT CASSQPLSPEDTQYF
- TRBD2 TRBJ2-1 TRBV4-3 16 TGCGCCAGCAGCGCCTACTCGGGGGGGCCCGACAATGAGCAGTTCTTC CASSAYSGGPDNEQFF
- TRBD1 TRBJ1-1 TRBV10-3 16 TGTGCCATCAGGACGGACAGGGAGGGTCGGGACACTGAAGCTTTCTTT CAIRTDREGRDTEAFF
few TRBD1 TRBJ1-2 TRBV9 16 TGTGCCAGCAGCCCACGTCATGGGGACAGGGGAGATGGCTACACCTTC CASSPRHGDRGDGYTF
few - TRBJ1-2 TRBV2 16 TGTGCCAGCAGTGAAGGAAAGGAGACTGGGGAGGGACGCTACACCTTC CASSEGKETGEGRYTF
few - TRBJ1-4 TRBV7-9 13 TGTGCCAGCAGCCTGCCCACTAATGAAAAACTGTTTTTT CASSLPTNEKLFF
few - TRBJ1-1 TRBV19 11 TGTGCCAGTAGTATTGGGACAGAAGCTTTCTTT CASSIGTEAFF
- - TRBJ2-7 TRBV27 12 TGTGCCAGCAGTTTAGGGGGTAGCGAGCAGTACTTC CASSLGGSEQYF
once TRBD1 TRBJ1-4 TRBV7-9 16 TGTGCCAGCAGCCCGCAAGGGGGCTCGATCGGCGAAAAACTGTTTTTT CASSPQGGSIGEKLFF
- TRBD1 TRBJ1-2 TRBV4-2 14 TGTGCCAGCAGCGATCCCGGGACAGGGGTCCTCGGTGCCTTC CASSDPGTGVLGAF
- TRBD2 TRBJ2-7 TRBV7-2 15 TGTGCCACCACGAATAGCGGGAGACGATCCTACGAGCAGTACTTC CATTNSGRRSYEQYF
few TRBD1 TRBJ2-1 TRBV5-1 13 TGCGCCAGCAGCCGTGGGACAGGTAACGAGCAGTTCTTC CASSRGTGNEQFF
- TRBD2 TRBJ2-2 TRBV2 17 TGTGCCAGCAGGATGGGACTAGCGCAATCGAACACCGGGGAGCTGTTTTTT CASRMGLAQSNTGELFF
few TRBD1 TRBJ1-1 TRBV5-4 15 TGTGCCAGCAGCTCCGGACAGGGCCAGAACACTGAAGCTTTCTTT CASSSGQGQNTEAFF
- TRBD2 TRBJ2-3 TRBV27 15 TGTGCCAGCAGTTTACTAGCGGGGGGGCGGGATACGCAGTATTTT CASSLLAGGRDTQYF
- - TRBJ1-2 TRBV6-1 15 TGTGCCATTCACCCGGGGAACAGGGTTGGGAATGGCTACACCTTC CAIHPGNRVGNGYTF
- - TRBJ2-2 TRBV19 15 TGTGCCAGTAGTATAACTCAGGCGGAGACCGGGGAGCTGTTTTTT CASSITQAETGELFF
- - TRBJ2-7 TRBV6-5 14 TGTGCCAGCAGTTACAATACAGGGACCTACGAGCAGTACTTC CASSYNTGTYEQYF
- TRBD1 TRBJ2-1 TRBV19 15 TGTGCCAGTAGTATAGTAGGACAGGGAAATAATGAGCAGTTCTTC CASSIVGQGNNEQFF
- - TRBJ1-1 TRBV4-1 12 TGCGCCAGCAGCCAAGGGACAGCCGAAGCTTTCTTT CASSQGTAEAFF
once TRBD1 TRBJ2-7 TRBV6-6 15 TGTGCCAGCAGTTATGAGGGACAGGGGGCCCACGAGCAGTACTTC CASSYEGQGAHEQYF
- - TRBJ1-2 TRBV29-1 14 TGCAGCGTTGAAGATCCGGAGTATTCCTATGGCTACACCTTC CSVEDPEYSYGYTF
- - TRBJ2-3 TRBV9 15 TGTGCCAGCAGCGTAACTCCCGGGACAACAGATACGCAGTATTTT CASSVTPGTTDTQYF
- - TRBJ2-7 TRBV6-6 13 TGTGCCAGCAGACCTATTGGGGGCTACGAGCAGTACTTC CASRPIGGYEQYF
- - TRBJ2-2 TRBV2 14 TGTGCCAGTCGACGGAGCCAGAACACCGGGGAGCTGTTTTTT CASRRSQNTGELFF
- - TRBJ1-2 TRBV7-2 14 TGTGCCAGCAGCTTTCCTAATAACCCGGGGGGCTACACCTTC CASSFPNNPGGYTF
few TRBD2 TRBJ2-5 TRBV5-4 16 TGTGCCAGCAGCGCGGTTATCGGGGGGAACCAAGAGACCCAGTACTTC CASSAVIGGNQETQYF
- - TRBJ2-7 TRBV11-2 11 TGTGCCAGCAGCGCCTTCTACGAGCAGTACTTC CASSAFYEQYF
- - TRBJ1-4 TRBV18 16 TGTGCCAGCTCACCCGCCGGGACGGCCGGTAATGAAAAACTGTTTTTT CASSPAGTAGNEKLFF
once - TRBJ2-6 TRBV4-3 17 TGCGCCAGCAGCCAAGATTCTTCCTACTCTGGGGCCAACGTCCTGACTTTC CASSQDSSYSGANVLTF
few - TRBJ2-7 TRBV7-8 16 TGTGCCAGCAGCTCCCCTTGGGAGCGGAACTCCTACGAGCAGTACTTC CASSSPWERNSYEQYF
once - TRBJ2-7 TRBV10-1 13 TGCGCCAGCAGTGAGTCGAGGGACTACGAGCAGTACTTC CASSESRDYEQYF
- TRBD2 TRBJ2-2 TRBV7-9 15 TGTGCCAGCAGGCCGGGACTAGCTGCCTCCGGGGAGCTGTTTTTT CASRPGLAASGELFF
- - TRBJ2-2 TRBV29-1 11 TGCAGCGTTGAGGGCGGCGGGGAGCTGTTTTTT CSVEGGGELFF
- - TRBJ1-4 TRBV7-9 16 TGTGCCAGCAGCTTACGAGCGGGCGCGACTAATGAAAAACTGTTTTTT CASSLRAGATNEKLFF
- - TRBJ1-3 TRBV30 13 TGTGCCTGGAATCAGGGCTCTGGAAACACCATATATTTT CAWNQGSGNTIYF
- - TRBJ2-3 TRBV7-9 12 TGTGCCAGCGAGGGGGTCGAGGATACGCAGTATTTT CASEGVEDTQYF
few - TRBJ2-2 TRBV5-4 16 TGTGCCAGCAGCTTGGTAGTGGGGGGCTCCCCCGGGGAGCTGTTTTTT CASSLVVGGSPGELFF
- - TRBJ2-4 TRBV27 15 TGTGCCAGCAGCTCTCGAGGCTCAGCCAAAAACATTCAGTACTTC CASSSRGSAKNIQYF
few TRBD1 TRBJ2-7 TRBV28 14 TGTGCCATCTCGGACAGGGGGCTTTCCTACGAGCAGTACTTC CAISDRGLSYEQYF
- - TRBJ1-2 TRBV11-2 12 TGTGCCAGCAGCTTAGCAGGGTATGGCTACACCTTC CASSLAGYGYTF
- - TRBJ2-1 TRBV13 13 TGTGCCAGCACCCATGGGAGAGGCAATGAGCAGTTCTTC CASTHGRGNEQFF
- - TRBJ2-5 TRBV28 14 TGTGCCAGCAGTTTGACCTCCGCTGGGGAGACCCAGTACTTC CASSLTSAGETQYF
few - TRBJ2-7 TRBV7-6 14 TGTGCCAGCAGCTTAGGTCAGGGTAGCGACGAGCAGTACTTC CASSLGQGSDEQYF
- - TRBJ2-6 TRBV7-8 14 TGTGCCAGCAGCTTAAGCCCAGGGGCCAACGTCCTGACTTTC CASSLSPGANVLTF
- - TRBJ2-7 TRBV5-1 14 TGCGCCAGCAGCCGGACCGGGGGCCACTACGAGCAGTACTTC CASSRTGGHYEQYF
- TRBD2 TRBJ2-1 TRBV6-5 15 TGTGCCAGCAGTAGCGGGGCCTCCTCCTACAATGAGCAGTTCTTC CASSSGASSYNEQFF
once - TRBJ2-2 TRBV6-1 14 TGTGCCATCAGAGACGGATACTACACCGGGGAGCTGTTTTTT CAIRDGYYTGELFF
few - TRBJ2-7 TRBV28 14 TGTGCCAGCAGTCTCATAGAGGGCACCTACGAGCAGTACTTC CASSLIEGTYEQYF
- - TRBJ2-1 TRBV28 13 TGTGCCAGCAGTTTGCCCGGGACGAATGAGCAGTTCTTC CASSLPGTNEQFF